These T cell receptor beta chains were read from a single sample in a study of blood T cells in healthy people across ages. TCRdb independently ran MiXCR on the 5' RACE reads; one entry per CDR3 protein. The sample lists some 700,000 distinct CDR3 sequences, about a fifth occurring once. The specimen sequenced was blood. These TCRs come from an older man in good health. CDR3s include the opening cysteine and the closing phenylalanine or tryptophan.

>TRBV18|TRBJ1-5
CASSGLDNQPQHF
>TRBV29-1|TRBJ1-2
CSVKKDNTNYGYTF
>TRBV6-2/TRBV6-3|TRBJ2-1
CASSLDREAYNEQFF
>TRBV15|TRBJ2-4
CATSGQNIQYF
>TRBV29-1|TRBJ2-7
CSVEGISYEQYF
>TRBV29-1|TRBJ2-1
CSGSGASSYNEQFF
>TRBV24-1|TRBJ2-5
CATSDRTSGAETQYF
>TRBV14|TRBJ2-1
CASSQGTGGLADNNEQFF
>TRBV15|TRBJ2-1
CATSRDLGEQFF
>TRBV7-3|TRBJ2-2
CASSLIPRGLRTGELFF
>TRBV5-1|TRBJ2-1
CASSLVASGGYNEQFF
>TRBV28|TRBJ1-1
CASSSTWGAFF
>TRBV2|TRBJ2-1
CASSPQRGVNEQFF
>TRBV18|TRBJ2-3
CASSPASGRSTDTQYF
>TRBV21-1|TRBJ2-1
CASRSGGTPHYNEQFF
>TRBV19|TRBJ2-5
CASSIGRTTGETQYF
>TRBV5-1|TRBJ1-4
CASSLEAGSYEKLFF